These 13 T cell receptor beta chains came from one sample sequenced in a study of T cells expressing NK-cell markers. Following a re-call of the 5' RACE reads, TCRdb has one entry per CDR3 protein and lacks DNA. This sample's table reports under 500,000 distinct CDR3 sequences. Sequences were obtained from blood T cells: a sorted CD56 or NKG2C T cell subset, CD4+ or CD8+ T cells, or bulk PBMC T cells (not recorded which). The source is a woman between 18 and 69 years old in good health.

The chain is built from TRBV7-9 and TRBJ2-1; TCRdb gives TRBD2 as the D gene, but with no DNA this cannot be confirmed. CDR1 is SEHNR, CDR2 FQNEAQ, per germline (reference sequence). The CDR3 covers 12 residues. The CDR3 protein is CATSGVHNEQFF.

This sequence joins TRBV20-1 and TRBJ1-1; absent DNA, TCRdb's TRBD1 call cannot be checked. This CDR3 comprises 13 residues. CDR1 is DFQATT and CDR2 is SNEGSKA in the germline V gene (reference sequence). The CDR3 spells CSAGGDRFTEAFF.

The chain couples TRBV29-1 to TRBJ2-1. Germline lookup yields CDR1 SQVTM and CDR2 ANQGSEA. The CDR3 sequence is 14 residues long. CDR3 loop: CSGRNGGSYNEQFF.

V and J are TRBV20-1 and TRBJ2-2; there is no DNA to check the TCRdb D call of TRBD1. This CDR3 region has 15 residues. CDR1 and CDR2 from the germline V gene are DFQATT and SNEGSKA (reference sequence). CDR3 sequence reads: CSALPLTGSNGELFF.

This chain links TRBV9 with TRBJ1-2; TCRdb reports TRBD1, a call that lacks DNA to check it against. There are 12 residues in the CDR3. Germline-derived CDR1 and CDR2 are SGDLS and YYNGEE. CDR3 residues: CASSVVGGGYTF. Drawing the rest from reference TRBV9 and TRBJ1-2, the complete variable domain is DSGVTQTPKHLITATGQRVTLRCSPRSGDLSVYWYQQSLDQGLQFLIQYYNGEERAKGNILERFSAQQFPDLHSELNLSSLELGDSALYFCASSVVGGGYTFGSGTRLTVV.

The gene calls are TRBV5-6 and TRBJ2-1; TCRdb's D gene call, TRBD1, goes unchecked for lack of DNA. CDR3 length: 16 residues. Germline CDR1 SGHDT, CDR2 YYEEEE. The CDR3 region is CASSPGQGAPYNEQFF.

The rearrangement links TRBV20-1 to TRBJ2-1. In germline, CDR1 is DFQATT, CDR2 SNEGSKA (reference sequence). CDR3 length: 15 residues. The CDR3 region is CSARDIRGDYNEQFF.

The CDR3 region is CSAGYLGYEQYF. The gene calls are TRBV20-1 and TRBJ2-7. The CDR3 extends over 12 amino acids. In germline, CDR1 is DFQATT, CDR2 SNEGSKA (reference sequence).

The rearrangement links TRBV11-2 to TRBJ1-1; the D call of TRBD1 rests on TCRdb alone, since no DNA is present to check it. This CDR3 contains 14 residues. CDR1 is SGHAT and CDR2 is FQNNGV in the germline V gene. This chain's CDR3 is CASSSRTGGAEAFF. Looking up the rest from reference TRBV11-2 and TRBJ1-1 gives the full variable domain: EAGVAQSPRYKIIEKRQSVAFWCNPISGHATLYWYQQILGQGPKLLIQFQNNGVVDDSQLPKDRFSAERLKGVDSTLKIQPAKLEDSAVYLCASSSRTGGAEAFFGQGTRLTVV.

The chain combines TRBV29-1 with TRBJ2-3; without DNA, the TCRdb call of TRBD2 cannot be checked. The CDR3 runs to 16 residues. CDR1 and CDR2 (germline): SQVTM, ANQGSEA. The CDR3 loop is CSASGLAEIITDTQYF.

This chain joins TRBV5-1 and TRBJ2-7. Per the germline V gene, CDR1 is SGHRS and CDR2 is YFSETQ. The CDR3 spans 13 residues. CDR3 residues: CASSLEGLLEQYF.

V and J are TRBV7-9 and TRBJ2-3; TCRdb calls TRBD1, which cannot be checked without DNA. The CDR3 runs to 15 residues. The germline gives CDR1 SEHNR, CDR2 FQNEAQ (reference sequence). CDR3 loop: CASSFGDPGGPTQYF.

The J gene is TRBJ2-2, the V gene TRBV10-3; as DNA is missing, the TRBD1 call by TCRdb cannot be tested. The CDR3 runs to 16 residues. Germline-derived CDR1 and CDR2 are ENHRY and SYGVKD. The CDR3 protein is CAISESRAENTGELFF.